The 14 T cell receptor beta chains below come from one sample, sequenced in a study of T cells in women clearing cervical HPV infection. Generated by immunoSEQ multiplex PCR, the TCRdb table keeps only in-frame clones and is missing some. The listing contains around 19,000 clones. Sequencing input: blood buffy coat. The receptors shown here come from a woman aged 18 to 69 with a cervical HPV16 infection that either progressed to CIN3+ or cleared (not recorded which).

A note on this clone: The read ends 3 residues before the CDR3 terminus; that terminus is restored from the germline J gene. The chain recombines TRBV27 with TRBJ2-5; D unclear. The V gene lost 3 bases and the J gene lost 3 bases, with 11 bases spanning the gap. The CDR3 contains 14 residues. Germline values: CDR1 MNHEY, CDR2 SMNVEV (reference sequence). The CDR3 spells CASSFVNSKETQYF. The CDR3 bases that were read are TGTGCCAGCAGTTTTGTCAACAGTAAAGAGACC.

Remarks on this clone: The CDR3 goes on 3 residues after the read ends, and that part is filled in from the germline J gene. The rearrangement links TRBV5-4 to TRBJ2-1; possibly TRBD2 for D (5 bases). The CDR3 is 15 residues long. Germline loops: CDR1 SGHNT, CDR2 YYREEE (reference sequence). Deletions cut 3 bases from V and 5 bases from J, with 15 bases between. Here the CDR3 reads CASSSLARVDNEQFF. The part of the CDR3 DNA that was read is TGTGCCAGCAGCTCTCTAGCTCGGGTGGACAATGAG.

Regarding this clone: Coverage ceases 3 residues before the CDR3 finishes, and the germline J gene fills in the end. This chain uses TRBV10-3 with TRBJ1-1, with D perhaps matching TRBD1 (6 bases). V was shortened by 2 bases and J by 1 base, with 8 bases between the two germline ends. Germline lookup yields CDR1 ENHRY and CDR2 SYGVKD. CDR3 length equals 14 residues. CDR3 bases read: TGTGCCATCAGTGAGAGGGGGGGGAACACTGAA. This gives the protein CAISERGGNTE. The CDR3 in full is CAISERGGNTEAFF.

A note on this clone: The read terminates 3 residues ahead of where the CDR3 ends, so the germline J gene completes it. The chain couples TRBV2 to TRBJ1-4; D perhaps matches TRBD1 (6 bases). CDR1 is SNHLY and CDR2 is FYNNEI in the germline V gene. The CDR3 consists of 14 residues. V was shortened by 7 bases and J by 4 bases, with 13 bases between the two germline ends. Incomplete CDR3 DNA: TGTGCCAGCACCCCAGACAGGAATAATGAAAAA. Translating it yields CASTPDRNNEK. The entire CDR3 is CASTPDRNNEKLFF.

A word on this clone: The read terminates 3 residues before the CDR3 end, so the remaining end is supplied by the germline J gene. This chain links TRBV7-6 with TRBJ2-7; 8 bases line up with TRBD2. CDR3 length equals 14 residues. V lost 5 bases, J lost 6 bases, and 9 bases stayed unmatched. The germline CDR1 and CDR2 sequences are SGHVS and FNYEAQ. The DNA read from the CDR3 is TGTGCCAGCAGCGACGGGGGGGACATCGGCGAG. Amino acids: CASSDGGDIGE. From start to end, the CDR3 is CASSDGGDIGEQYF.

CDR3 DNA, as far as it was read: TGTGCCAGCAGTGAAAATTGGGACAAA. Protein product: CASSENWDK. The full CDR3 protein reads CASSENWDKAFF. V is TRBV2 and J is TRBJ1-1, with D perhaps matching TRBD1 (6 bases). Read coverage stops 3 residues before the CDR3 terminus; the germline J gene supplies the remainder. Germline V gene lookup returns CDR1 SNHLY and CDR2 FYNNEI. The CDR3 has 12 residues.

In the case of this clone: With the read ending 3 residues before the CDR3 end, the germline J gene is used to fill in that end. The V gene is TRBV12-3 or TRBV12-4, the J gene TRBJ1-4, with 10 bases lining up with TRBD1. The CDR3 spans 15 residues. The CDR3 sequence: CASSSPGTGVVGLFF. CDR3 DNA, as far as it was read: TGTGCCAGCAGTTCTCCCGGGACAGGGGTCGTCGGA.

Turning to this clone: The read terminates 3 residues ahead of where the CDR3 ends, so the germline J gene completes it. The V call is TRBV18, the J call TRBJ1-2; possible D gene TRBD1, 6 bases. CDR3 size: 12 residues. Germline V gene lookup returns CDR1 KGHSH and CDR2 LQKENI. Here the CDR3 reads CASESGADTYTF. The CDR3 bases that were read are TGTGCCAGCGAATCAGGGGCGGATACC.

Comments on this clone: The observed sequence ends 3 residues before the CDR3 terminus, with the missing tail filled in from the germline J gene. This chain joins TRBV18 and TRBJ1-4, with D possibly matching TRBD1 (5 bases). CDR1 KGHSH and CDR2 LQKENI come from the germline V gene. This CDR3 has 16 residues. The CDR3: CASSPEGVGHNSPLFF. The CDR3 bases that were read are TGTGCCAGCTCACCAGAGGGAGTAGGACATAATTCACCA.

In the case of this clone: With the read ending 3 residues before the CDR3 end, the germline J gene is used to fill in that end. The rearrangement uses TRBV20-1 and TRBJ1-1; D remains ambiguous. The CDR3 covers 14 residues. Trimming pared 6 bases from V and 6 bases from J, leaving 20 bases between. Germline lookup yields CDR1 DFQATT and CDR2 SNEGSKA (reference sequence). CDR3 in amino acids: CSADAGSFNPEAFF. CDR3 bases read: TGCAGTGCCGACGCGGGGAGCTTTAATCCTGAA.

As concerns this clone: The read ends 3 residues early relative to the CDR3; the germline J gene fills the gap. This chain connects TRBV7-3 to TRBJ2-3; D ambiguous. The V and J ends lost 5 bases and 0 bases respectively, with 3 bases between them. The germline CDR1 and CDR2 sequences are SGHTA and FQGTGA. CDR3 length equals 12 residues. CDR3 residues: CASSQSTDTQYF. CDR3 bases read: TGTGCCAGCAGCCAGAGCACAGATACG. Using reference TRBV7-3 and TRBJ2-3 for the parts outside the CDR3, the full variable domain is GAGVSQTPSNKVTEKGKYVELRCDPISGHTALYWYRQSLGQGPEFLIYFQGTGAADDSGLPNDRFFAVRPEGSVSTLKIQRTERGDSAVYLCASSQSTDTQYFGPGTRLTVL.

In regard to this clone: With the read ending 3 residues before the CDR3 end, the germline J gene is used to fill in that end. The chain carries TRBV20-1 and TRBJ1-1; weak D call: TRBD1 (5 bases). The V end lost 2 bases, the J end lost 0 bases, and 13 bases lay between the germline ends. The CDR3 loop spans 15 amino acids. Germline V CDR1 and CDR2: DFQATT, SNEGSKA (reference sequence). The sequenced CDR3 bases are TGCAGTGCTAGATCAGGGTCCGGTATGAACACTGAA. Residues: CSARSGSGMNTE. The full CDR3 protein is CSARSGSGMNTEAFF.

Comment on this clone: One end of the junction does not line up with germline, which may come from a read error. With the read ending 3 residues before the CDR3 end, the germline J gene is used to fill in that end. The chain is built from TRBV7-7 and TRBJ2-3; TRBD2 matches at 7 bases. Germline values: CDR1 SSHAT, CDR2 FNYEAQ (reference sequence). This CDR3 has 14 residues. The part of the CDR3 DNA that was read is TGTGCTAGCAGCTTAGCGGCGGGAGCAGATACG. Amino acid sequence: CASSLAAGADT. The whole CDR3 reads CASSLAAGADTQYF.

In regard to this clone: The CDR3 is cut off 3 residues early in the read; its end comes from the germline J gene. The chain has TRBV20-1 and TRBJ1-1; D might be TRBD1 (5 bases). The CDR3 extends over 11 amino acids. Trimming pared 4 bases from V and 5 bases from J, leaving 8 bases between. Germline V CDR1 and CDR2: DFQATT, SNEGSKA (reference sequence). CDR3 sequence: CSATRQTEAFF. CDR3 DNA, as far as it was read: TGCAGTGCTACCAGACAGACTGAA.